This TCR beta chain was sequenced in a study of control samples from healthy donors and cancer patients (dated by TCRdb to 2020 to 2021). Taken from the germline V gene, the CDR1 and CDR2 loops are MNHEY and SVGAGI. V sheds 6 bases and J sheds 7 bases, leaving 10 bases between their ends. The CDR3 starts with the cysteine, ends with the phenylalanine, and has 12 residues. Just the 36-base CDR3 DNA is kept, in frame starting at base 1. On this clone itself: Its antigen is still unknown. The record has no base qualities; no much larger clone is one base away.

The library was built by means of the immunoSEQ multiplex PCR assay. TCRdb obtained this table from immuneACCESS and retained in-frame rearrangements with V and J assigned. These tables miss some clones; where compared with another copy, unresolved V genes account for less than half of the shortfall, and the remainder is unexplained. Here the sample has approximately 140,000 clones; roughly 92% occur a single time. Around 13% of the sample is held by the ten biggest clonotypes. This chain joins TRBV6-5 to TRBJ1-5; TRBD1 could be the D gene, as 5 bases match. The TCR was taken from a man aged 35 to 55 in good health. The sequenced sample was blood. The CDR3 loop reads CASRDSGQPQHF. The nucleotide sequence reads as follows: TGTGCCAGCAGAGACTCAGGGCAGCCCCAGCATTTT.